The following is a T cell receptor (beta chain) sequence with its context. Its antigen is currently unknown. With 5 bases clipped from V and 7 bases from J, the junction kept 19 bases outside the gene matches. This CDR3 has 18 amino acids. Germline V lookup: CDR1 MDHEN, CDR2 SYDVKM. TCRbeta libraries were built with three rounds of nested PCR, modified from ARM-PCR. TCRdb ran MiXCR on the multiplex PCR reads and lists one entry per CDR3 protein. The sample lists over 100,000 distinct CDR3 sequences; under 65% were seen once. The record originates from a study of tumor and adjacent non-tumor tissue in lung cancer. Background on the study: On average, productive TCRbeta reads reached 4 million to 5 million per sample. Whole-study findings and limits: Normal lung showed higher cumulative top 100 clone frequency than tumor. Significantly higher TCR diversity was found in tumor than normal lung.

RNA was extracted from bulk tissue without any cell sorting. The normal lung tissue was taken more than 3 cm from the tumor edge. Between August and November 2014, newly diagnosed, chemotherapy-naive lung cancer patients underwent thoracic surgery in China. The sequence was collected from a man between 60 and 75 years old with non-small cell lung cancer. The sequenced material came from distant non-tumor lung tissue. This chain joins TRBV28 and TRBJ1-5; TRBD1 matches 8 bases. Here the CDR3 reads CASSPSRTGSRVWQPQHF. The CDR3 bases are TGTGCCAGCAGTCCATCCCGGACAGGGTCCCGGGTATGGCAGCCCCAGCATTTT.